The 5 T cell receptor beta chains below come from one sample, sequenced in a study of blood T cells in healthy people across ages. Primed by a sample-barcoded 5' primer and a J-beta primer mix, a second PCR proceeded for 7 to 11 cycles. TCRdb called the 5' RACE reads again in MiXCR, with one record for every CDR3 protein. This table holds roughly 800,000 distinct CDR3 sequences, 20% to 30% found once. The same data also went into a second study, on T cells of mothers and their children.

The source material was blood. Receptor source: a boy younger than 18 in good health.

The chain employs TRBV25-1 and TRBJ2-5, with D uncertain. Germline-derived CDR1 and CDR2 are MGHDK and SYGVNS. With 1 base removed from V and 0 bases from J, the gap between germline ends came to 12 bases. This CDR3 contains 16 residues. CDR3 protein: CASSELDGPYQETQYF. CDR3 DNA sequence: TGTGCCAGCAGTGAATTGGACGGACCGTACCAAGAGACCCAGTACTTC. Full variable domain (outside the CDR3, taken from reference TRBV25-1 and TRBJ2-5): EADIYQTPRYLVIGTGKKITLECSQTMGHDKMYWYQQDPGMELHLIHYSYGVNSTEKGDLSSESTVSRIRTEHFPLTLESARPSHTSQYLCASSELDGPYQETQYFGPGTRLLVL.

In this sample, this clonotype turned up a few times. The genes are TRBV15 and TRBJ2-1; 8 nucleotides match TRBD2. The CDR3 contains 15 residues. The germline CDR1 and CDR2 sequences are LNHNV and YYDKDF (reference sequence). V gave up 0 bases and J gave up 8 bases; unmatched junction bases: 6. The CDR3 DNA sequence: TGTGCCACCAGCAGAGAGAGGCGGGGGGTCGATGAGCAGTTCTTC. Its protein product is CATSRERRGVDEQFF.

The chain is built from TRBV28 and TRBJ1-4; a possible D gene is TRBD1 (5 bases). Germline V gene lookup returns CDR1 MDHEN and CDR2 SYDVKM. Trimming cost V 3 bases and J 6 bases, with 11 bases left between them. The CDR3 is made up of 14 amino acids. The CDR3 reads CASSFPQGDEKLFF. CDR3 bases: TGTGCCAGCAGTTTTCCCCAAGGGGATGAAAAACTGTTTTTT.

This clonotype turned up a few times. V gene TRBV29-1 combines with J gene TRBJ2-3; D is unresolved. The CDR3 consists of 13 residues. Germline V CDR1 and CDR2: SQVTM, ANQGSEA. V lost 7 bases and J lost 1, with 12 bases in between. DNA for the CDR3: TGCAGCGCTCTGGTTGAGGGCACAGATACGCAGTATTTT. Translating gives CSALVEGTDTQYF.

This rearrangement joins TRBV6-5 to TRBJ2-1; 12 bases align to TRBD1. Germline CDR1 is MNHEY and CDR2 is SVGAGI. The junction had 14 bases not matched to a gene; V was cut back by 0 bases and J by 8 bases. The CDR3 is made up of 19 amino acids. The CDR3 reads CASSYSVWGQGASGDEQFF. The DNA of the CDR3 is TGTGCCAGCAGTTACTCGGTCTGGGGACAGGGGGCTTCAGGGGATGAGCAGTTCTTC.